Below are 21 T cell receptor beta chains sequenced from a single sample in a study of regulatory T cells in long-lasting Graves disease. Stated time point: persistent/refractory GD, antithyroid drugs over 5 years with positive TRAb. RNA isolated from PBMCs was used to make the TCR library. The authors built TCR beta libraries using iRepertoire HTBI primers and Arm-PCR of CDR3 regions. TCRdb redid the calling of the multiplex PCR reads with MiXCR, one entry per CDR3 protein. The top ten clones hold around 24% of a sample with a few hundred thousand distinct CDR3 sequences, 23% of them seen once. The sample in question was peripheral blood mononuclear cells (PBMCs), obtained when the disease was refractory, from a patient treated with antithyroid drugs. All receptors come from a female donor with Graves disease.

A few counts support this clonotype. V and J are TRBV2 and TRBJ1-2, with TRBD1 matching over 9 bases. CDR1 and CDR2 from the germline V gene are SNHLY and FYNNEI. V shed 7 bases and J 0 bases; nucleotides not matched to a gene: 6. This CDR3 region has 15 residues. The CDR3: CASIRTGATNYGYTF. The CDR3, as DNA: TGTGCCAGCATCAGGACAGGGGCGACTAACTATGGCTACACCTTC.

This clonotype was observed a few times. The genes are TRBV14 and TRBJ2-7; TRBD2 agrees at 11 bases. The CDR3 has 20 amino acids. Germline V gene lookup returns CDR1 SGHDN and CDR2 FVKESK. Trimming removed 0 bases from V and 2 bases from J; junction bases left unmatched: 15. The CDR3 DNA is TGTGCCAGCAGCCAAGATCATTTTGGTCTAGCGGGAGGACGAACCTACGAGCAGTACTTC. Its protein product is CASSQDHFGLAGGRTYEQYF.

The V gene is TRBV12-3 or TRBV12-4, the J gene TRBJ2-1; no reliable D call. This CDR3 is 11 amino acids long. V was trimmed by 5 bases and J by 5 bases, leaving 4 bases between them. CDR3 loop: CASSEDNEQFF. The CDR3 bases are TGTGCCAGCAGTGAGGACAATGAGCAGTTCTTC.

This clonotype was observed a few times. The chain combines TRBV4-3 with TRBJ2-1, with 7 bases identical to TRBD2. Trimming cost V 4 bases and J 2 bases; bases outside gene matches: 14. There are 18 residues in the CDR3. Per the germline V gene, CDR1 is LGHNA and CDR2 is YSLEER. The CDR3 region is CASSRTAAGRVAYNEQFF. CDR3 in DNA: TGCGCCAGCAGCCGAACAGCAGCTGGGAGGGTGGCCTACAATGAGCAGTTCTTC.

J is TRBJ2-4 and V is TRBV19; a possible D gene is TRBD1 (5 bases). Germline lookup yields CDR1 LNHDA and CDR2 SQIVND (reference sequence). The V end was cut by 6 bases, the J end by 6 bases, with 18 bases between. This CDR3 has 15 amino acids. CDR3 in DNA: TGTGCCAGTAGGACAGTCTCCAACCAAAGAAACATTCAGTACTTC. Translating gives CASRTVSNQRNIQYF.

The chain couples TRBV27 to TRBJ1-6, with D possibly matching TRBD1 (5 bases). The V and J ends lost 4 bases and 7 bases respectively, with 14 bases between them. The CDR3 consists of 15 residues. Germline V gene sequence: CDR1 MNHEY, CDR2 SMNVEV (reference sequence). As DNA, the CDR3 is TGTGCCAGCAGTTCCAGGGAGGTTGGGAATTCACCCCTCCACTTT. Protein sequence: CASSSREVGNSPLHF.

This clonotype was picked up one time. The genes are TRBV4-1 and TRBJ1-1; D uncertain. Trimming took 1 base from V and 0 from J, leaving 15 bases between them. Germline values: CDR1 MGHRA, CDR2 YSYEKL. This CDR3 spans 17 amino acids. CDR3 sequence reads: CASSQVAVRNMNTEAFF. CDR3 in DNA: TGCGCCAGCAGCCAAGTTGCCGTACGGAATATGAACACTGAAGCTTTCTTT.

The chain couples TRBV19 to TRBJ2-4; the D gene is possibly TRBD1 (5 bases). The CDR3 has 14 amino acids. The germline V gene has CDR1 LNHDA and CDR2 SQIVND (reference sequence). The V gene lost 8 bases and the J gene lost 0 bases, with 11 bases spanning the gap. CDR3 sequence (DNA): TGTGCCAGTCGACAGAACCTAGCCAAAAACATTCAGTACTTC. Amino acids: CASRQNLAKNIQYF.

The chain couples TRBV9 to TRBJ2-7; 8 positions match TRBD2. Unmatched junction bases numbered 9, after V lost 5 bases and J lost 2 bases. This CDR3 comprises 15 residues. From germline, CDR1 is SGDLS and CDR2 YYNGEE. The CDR3 bases are TGTGCCAGCAGTTTACTAGCGGACTCTACCTACGAGCAGTACTTC. The encoded protein is CASSLLADSTYEQYF.

The chain recombines TRBV6-1 with TRBJ2-1; 15 positions agree with TRBD2. Germline CDR1 and CDR2: MNHNS and SASEGT. Trimming took 5 bases from V and 8 from J; bases not matched to a gene: 7. This CDR3 contains 16 residues. The CDR3 loop is CASSRTSGGVLHEQFF. The CDR3 bases are TGTGCCAGCAGTAGGACTAGCGGGGGGGTTTTGCATGAGCAGTTCTTC.

This chain connects TRBV5-1 to TRBJ2-2; unclear D gene. V lost 9 bases and J 3 bases, leaving 9 bases between the germline ends. This CDR3 has 12 residues. CDR1 and CDR2 (germline): SGHRS, YFSETQ. The CDR3 DNA follows: TGCGCCACCACGTCACACACCGGGGAGCTGTTTTTT. Its translation: CATTSHTGELFF.

This clonotype was observed at least ten times. CDR3 DNA: TGTGCCACCAGTCTGGGACAGGGGGCATTCACCGGGGAGCTGTTTTTT. Amino acids: CATSLGQGAFTGELFF. The chain couples TRBV15 to TRBJ2-2, with 12 bases identical to TRBD1. Germline CDR1 reads LNHNV; CDR2 reads YYDKDF (reference sequence). This CDR3 is built from 16 residues. J lost 4 bases, V lost 6 bases, and 6 bases had no gene match.

This clonotype was observed a few times. J is TRBJ1-1 and V is TRBV10-3; the D is unclear. The germline V and J ends were trimmed by 0 bases and 1 base, with 9 bases remaining between them. CDR3 length: 15 residues. Germline CDR1 and CDR2: ENHRY and SYGVKD. CDR3 sequence: CAISESGTPNTEAFF. CDR3 nucleotide sequence: TGTGCCATCAGTGAGTCCGGAACCCCGAACACTGAAGCTTTCTTT.

This chain uses TRBV28 with TRBJ2-1, with TRBD2 identical over 8 bases. The CDR3 runs to 17 residues. Germline CDR1 reads MDHEN; CDR2 reads SYDVKM. The V and J ends lost 5 bases and 5 bases, in that order; junction bases with no gene match: 14. The CDR3 nucleotides read TGTGCCAGCAGTCCAATCCCCCTACCGGGAGGGGACAATGAGCAGTTCTTC. Protein sequence: CASSPIPLPGGDNEQFF.

The rearrangement joins TRBV5-4 to TRBJ1-1, with D maybe TRBD1 (5 bases). Trimming cost V 4 bases and J 0 bases, with 22 bases left between them. The CDR3 consists of 18 residues. Germline CDR1 reads SGHNT; CDR2 reads YYREEE (reference sequence). In DNA form, the CDR3 reads TGTGCCAGCAGCCAAACTCCGGGACTAATAACCATGAACACTGAAGCTTTCTTT. As protein: CASSQTPGLITMNTEAFF.

This clonotype has only a few counts. This may stem from a read error, because a much larger clone lies one nucleotide away. This chain uses TRBV3-1 with TRBJ2-7, with D tentatively TRBD2 (6 bases). Germline-derived CDR1 and CDR2 are LGHDT and YNNKEL (reference sequence). The length of the CDR3 is 13 residues. The V and J ends lost 0 bases and 4 bases respectively, with 7 bases between them. The CDR3 nucleotides are TGTGCCAGCAGCCAAGAGACTAGATACGAGCAGTACTTC. It yields the protein CASSQETRYEQYF.

V gene TRBV7-7 combines with J gene TRBJ2-3; no reliable D call. V was pared by 3 bases and J by 4 bases, with 8 bases between. The CDR3 has 13 amino acids. Per the germline V gene, CDR1 is SSHAT and CDR2 is FNYEAQ (reference sequence). For the CDR3, the DNA is TGTGCCAGCAGCTTTACTGACTCAGATACGCAGTATTTT. This gives the protein CASSFTDSDTQYF.

Many counts were recorded for this clonotype. The J gene is TRBJ2-7, the V gene TRBV3-1; D gene unclear. Germline V CDR1 and CDR2: LGHDT, YNNKEL (reference sequence). V lost 0 bases and J lost 2, with 8 bases in between. The CDR3 has 14 amino acids. CDR3 sequence reads: CASSQDVRTYEQYF. The CDR3 DNA sequence: TGTGCCAGCAGCCAAGACGTTCGGACCTACGAGCAGTACTTC.

This clonotype has a handful of counts. The chain carries TRBV29-1 and TRBJ2-4; D unclear. The V gene lost 3 bases and the J gene lost 0 bases, with 9 bases spanning the gap. The length of the CDR3 is 14 residues. CDR1 is SQVTM and CDR2 is ANQGSEA in the germline V gene. The CDR3 DNA reads TGCAGCGTTGAGGCCCCCCTAGCCAAAAACATTCAGTACTTC. Translated: CSVEAPLAKNIQYF.

The sample holds many counts of this clonotype. The gene calls are TRBV20-1 and TRBJ1-2; 7 positions match TRBD1. J was trimmed by 0 bases and V by 2 bases; bases with no gene match: 6. CDR1 and CDR2 (germline): DFQATT, SNEGSKA (reference sequence). The CDR3 has 15 residues. DNA for the CDR3: TGCAGTGCTAGAAAGCAGGGGGGAGCTAACTATGGCTACACCTTC. It codes for CSARKQGGANYGYTF.

This sequence joins TRBV9 and TRBJ2-2; D is unclear. The CDR3 is 15 residues long. Germline assignment: CDR1 SGDLS and CDR2 YYNGEE. Trimming took 4 bases from V and 0 from J, leaving 10 bases between them. The CDR3 nucleotides read TGTGCCAGCAGCATTATGGGGACGAACACCGGGGAGCTGTTTTTT. Protein product: CASSIMGTNTGELFF.